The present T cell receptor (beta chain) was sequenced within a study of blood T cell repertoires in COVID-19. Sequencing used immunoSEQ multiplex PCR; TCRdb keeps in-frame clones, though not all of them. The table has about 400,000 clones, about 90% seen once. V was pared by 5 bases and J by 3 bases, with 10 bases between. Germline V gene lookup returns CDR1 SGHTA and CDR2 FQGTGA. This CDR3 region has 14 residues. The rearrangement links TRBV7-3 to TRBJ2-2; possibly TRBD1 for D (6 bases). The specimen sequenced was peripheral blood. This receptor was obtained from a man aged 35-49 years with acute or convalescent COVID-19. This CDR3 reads CASSLRGDTGELFF. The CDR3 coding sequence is TGTGCCAGCAGCCTCAGGGGAGACACCGGGGAGCTGTTTTTT. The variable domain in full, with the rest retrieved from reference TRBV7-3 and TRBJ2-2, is GAGVSQTPSNKVTEKGKYVELRCDPISGHTALYWYRQSLGQGPEFLIYFQGTGAADDSGLPNDRFFAVRPEGSVSTLKIQRTERGDSAVYLCASSLRGDTGELFFGEGSRLTVL.